A single sample is the source of the 18 T cell receptor beta chains below, sequenced in a study of regulatory T cells in long-lasting Graves disease. Assembly of TCR beta libraries relied on iRepertoire HTBI primers together with Arm-PCR of CDR3 regions. TCRdb processed the multiplex PCR reads anew with MiXCR; each CDR3 protein has one entry. Of 350,000 to 450,000 distinct CDR3 sequences listed, about 10% are singletons. Sample time point: newly diagnosed GD, antithyroid drugs for less than 3 months. PBMCs provided the RNA from which the TCR library was made. The data also belong to a second study, concerning T cells in Graves' hyperthyroidism and ophthalmopathy.

The sequencing used peripheral blood mononuclear cells (PBMCs), collected at new diagnosis, from a patient treated with antithyroid drugs. All receptors come from a woman aged 18-29 years with Graves disease.

Concerning this clonotype: Sequence at one end of the junction differs from germline and may be a read error. The V call is TRBV7-2, the J call TRBJ1-6; D remains unclear. CDR3 length: 16 amino acids. Germline loops: CDR1 SGHTA, CDR2 FQGNSA. CDR3 DNA sequence: TGCGCCAGCAGCCAAGAAAAAGGCTCCTATAATTCACCCCTCCACTTT. This encodes CASSQEKGSYNSPLHF.

Ten or more counts support this clonotype. The V gene is TRBV28, the J gene TRBJ2-7; D ambiguous. The ends were cut back, 5 bases at V and 5 bases at J, with 7 bases in the middle. The CDR3 contains 11 residues. In germline, CDR1 is MDHEN, CDR2 SYDVKM. The CDR3 bases are TGTGCCAGCAGTCCATGGCACGAGCAGTACTTC. Its protein product is CASSPWHEQYF.

At least ten counts were recorded for this clonotype. The gene calls are TRBV6-1 and TRBJ2-7; TRBD1 is a possible D gene (6 bases). The CDR3 extends over 13 amino acids. The ends were cut back, 5 bases at V and 2 bases at J, with 10 bases in the middle. Germline CDR1 reads MNHNS; CDR2 reads SASEGT. CDR3 coding DNA: TGTGCCAGCAGTCTCGACAGGACCTACGAGCAGTACGTC. This encodes CASSLDRTYEQYV.

This clonotype was recorded many times. The chain carries TRBV27 and TRBJ2-7, with 12 bases matching TRBD2. V shed 4 bases and J 0 bases; nucleotides not matched to a gene: 13. The germline CDR1 and CDR2 sequences are MNHEY and SMNVEV (reference sequence). The CDR3 runs to 19 residues. The CDR3, as DNA: TGTGCCAGCAGTTCCCCGGGACTAGCGGGTGAAGAGAGCTCCTACGAGCAGTACTTC. Translating gives CASSSPGLAGEESSYEQYF.

This clonotype was picked up a small number of times. CDR3 nucleotide sequence: TGTGCCAACAGGACAACAGGGATGACCTACGAGCAGTACTTC. Its protein is CANRTTGMTYEQYF. This chain connects TRBV6-2 or TRBV6-3 to TRBJ2-7; D may be TRBD1 (6 bases). V was cut by 10 bases and J by 2 bases, with 18 bases left in between. This CDR3 contains 14 residues. CDR1 MNHEY and CDR2 SVGEGT come from the germline V gene.

The V call is TRBV2, the J call TRBJ2-7, with D unresolved. Germline loops: CDR1 SNHLY, CDR2 FYNNEI. V dropped 6 bases and J dropped 4 bases, with 16 bases sitting between them. The CDR3 runs to 14 residues. The CDR3 DNA reads TGTGCCAGCAGGTCGAGCGAGAGTACTTACGAGCAGTACTTC. Its translation: CASRSSESTYEQYF.

This clonotype was seen repeatedly, ten times or more. In nucleotides, the CDR3 is TGCAGTGCTGGAGGACTAGCGGGGTTAGATACGCAGTATTTT. Translation: CSAGGLAGLDTQYF. The V and J genes are TRBV20-1 and TRBJ2-3; the match to TRBD2 covers 12 bases. Trimming removed 5 bases from V and 5 bases from J; junction bases left unmatched: 5. Germline V lookup: CDR1 DFQATT, CDR2 SNEGSKA (reference sequence). The CDR3 runs to 14 residues.

This clonotype appeared many times. The CDR3 DNA follows: TGTGCCAGCCCTGGCGGCACAGGGGTAAAAGATACGCAGTATTTT. Protein product: CASPGGTGVKDTQYF. The rearrangement uses TRBV2 and TRBJ2-3; 7 bases line up with TRBD1. Germline assignment: CDR1 SNHLY and CDR2 FYNNEI. The CDR3 loop spans 15 amino acids. The ends lost 8 bases at V and 5 bases at J; junction bases unmatched: 13.

This clonotype has ten or more counts. The CDR3 nucleotides are TGTGCCAGCAGGGCGGGCCTATCCTTGAGCTACACCTTC. Encoded protein: CASRAGLSLSYTF. The chain combines TRBV7-9 with TRBJ1-2, with unresolved D. V lost 6 bases to trimming and J lost 9 bases, with 17 bases between them. The germline gives CDR1 SEHNR, CDR2 FQNEAQ (reference sequence). The CDR3 has 13 residues.

Of note for this clonotype: The junction shows a germline mismatch at one end, possibly a read error. This sequence joins TRBV3-1 and TRBJ2-2, with a possible D match to TRBD2 (5 bases). The CDR3 covers 15 residues. Germline CDR1 reads LGHDT; CDR2 reads YNNKEL (reference sequence). The CDR3: CASSKEVSDTGELFF. The CDR3 DNA sequence: TGTGCCAGCAGCAAAGAGGTTAGCGACACCGGGGAGCTGTTTTTT. The full variable domain, its missing parts supplied by reference TRBV3-1 and TRBJ2-2, is DTAVSQTPKYLVTQMGNDKSIKCEQNLGHDTMYWYKQDSKKFLKIMFSYNNKELIINETVPNRFSPKSPDKAHLNLHINSLELGDSAVYFCASSKEVSDTGELFFGEGSRLTVL.

This clonotype was seen once. This may stem from a read error, because a much larger clone lies one nucleotide away. This chain links TRBV3-1 with TRBJ1-4; D not certain. This CDR3 contains 15 residues. Germline assignment: CDR1 LGHDT and CDR2 YNNKEL (reference sequence). Trimming stripped 1 base from V and 4 bases from J, with 10 bases between. CDR3 sequence (DNA): TGTGCCAGCAGCCAAGGTGTCGCCGTTAATGAAAAACTGTTTTTT. Its translation is CASSQGVAVNEKLFF.

CDR3: CASSAKTVTYNYGYTF. Here the CDR3 DNA reads TGTGCCAGCAGCGCAAAGACCGTCACCTATAACTATGGCTACACCTTC. The V call is TRBV9, the J call TRBJ1-2; the D is unclear. Germline V gene data show CDR1 as SGDLS and CDR2 as YYNGEE. This CDR3 spans 16 amino acids. Trimming took off 3 bases at V and 1 base at J, with 16 bases between the two ends.

This sequence joins TRBV9 and TRBJ2-4; 8 bases map to TRBD1. The CDR3 contains 16 residues. Germline lookup yields CDR1 SGDLS and CDR2 YYNGEE. The trim removed 3 bases at V and 1 base at J, leaving 6 bases unmatched. Here the CDR3 reads CASSAGQGAAKNIQYF. CDR3 DNA: TGTGCCAGCAGCGCCGGGCAGGGGGCGGCCAAAAACATTCAGTACTTC.

This clonotype was recorded many times. This sequence joins TRBV7-9 and TRBJ2-3, with 14 bases that match TRBD2. Losses at the gene ends were 2 bases for V and 3 bases for J; bases not matched to a gene: 4. Germline loops: CDR1 SEHNR, CDR2 FQNEAQ (reference sequence). This CDR3 is built from 17 residues. DNA for the CDR3: TGTGCCAGCAGCTTACGAGGACTAGCGGGAGGAACAGATACGCAGTATTTT. Translated, it gives CASSLRGLAGGTDTQYF.

Many counts were recorded for this clonotype. The V call is TRBV11-2, the J call TRBJ2-1; 10 bases align to TRBD2. The CDR3 sequence is 16 residues long. The germline CDR1 and CDR2 sequences are SGHAT and FQNNGV. V lost 6 bases, J lost 5 bases, and 10 bases stayed unmatched. Here the CDR3 reads CASRSYSGRFHNEQFF. CDR3 nucleotide sequence: TGTGCCAGCAGGTCTTATAGCGGGAGGTTCCACAATGAGCAGTTCTTC. Full variable domain (rest looked up from reference TRBV11-2 and TRBJ2-1): EAGVAQSPRYKIIEKRQSVAFWCNPISGHATLYWYQQILGQGPKLLIQFQNNGVVDDSQLPKDRFSAERLKGVDSTLKIQPAKLEDSAVYLCASRSYSGRFHNEQFFGPGTRLTVL.

About this clonotype: This may be a read error: a much more frequent sequence differs by one nucleotide. The CDR3 end shows no conserved phenylalanine or tryptophan, and so a read error is likely. The chain employs TRBV7-9 and TRBJ2-2; D ambiguous. Germline CDR1 reads SEHNR; CDR2 reads FQNEAQ (reference sequence). Trimming pared 3 bases from V and 8 bases from J, leaving 7 bases between. The CDR3 spans 12 residues. The CDR3 loop is CASSLNLGELFS. The DNA of the CDR3 is TGTGCCAGCAGCTTGAATCTGGGGGAGCTGTTTTCT.

The table lists this clonotype with a few counts. The V and J genes are TRBV2 and TRBJ1-4; 10 bases fit TRBD1. This CDR3 contains 14 residues. Trimming took 6 bases from V and 10 from J; bases not matched to a gene: 8. CDR1 and CDR2 (germline): SNHLY, FYNNEI. CDR3 loop: CASSNGQGGGKLFF. The CDR3 DNA follows: TGTGCCAGCAGCAATGGACAGGGGGGAGGAAAACTGTTTTTT. Combining the CDR3 with reference TRBV2 and TRBJ1-4 gives the whole variable domain EPEVTQTPSHQVTQMGQEVILRCVPISNHLYFYWYRQILGQKVEFLVSFYNNEISEKSEIFDDQFSVERPDGSNFTLKIRSTKLEDSAMYFCASSNGQGGGKLFFGSGTQLSVL.

This clonotype came up many times. The V and J genes are TRBV9 and TRBJ1-5; D call uncertain. This CDR3 region has 14 residues. The germline V gene encodes CDR1 SGDLS and CDR2 YYNGEE. The V end was cut by 0 bases, the J end by 4 bases, with 8 bases between. The CDR3 sequence: CASSVGPENQPQHF. CDR3 nucleotides: TGTGCCAGCAGCGTAGGGCCAGAAAATCAGCCCCAGCATTTT.